These 26 T cell receptor beta chains were all obtained from the same sample, sequenced in a study of glioma-infiltrating T cells after dendritic cell vaccination. Sequencing was performed with immunoSEQ multiplex PCR; in TCRdb, only in-frame clones are kept and a portion is missing. Among about 90,000 clones listed, about 83% were seen once. The input for sequencing was blood, taken before dendritic cell vaccination. These receptors originate from a human donor with glioblastoma.

The V call is TRBV5-1, the J call TRBJ1-1; 7 bases fit TRBD1. In germline, CDR1 is SGHRS, CDR2 YFSETQ. Losses at the gene ends were 7 bases for V and 3 bases for J; bases not matched to a gene: 9. This CDR3 spans 14 amino acids. CDR3 protein: CASRSTGMDTEAFF. CDR3 bases: TGCGCCAGCCGCTCGACAGGGATGGACACTGAAGCTTTCTTT.

With respect to this clone: The junction differs from germline at one of its ends, possibly a read error. The chain employs TRBV2 and TRBJ1-1, with 9 positions matching TRBD1. Germline CDR1 reads SNHLY; CDR2 reads FYNNEI. The CDR3 is made up of 15 amino acids. CDR3 nucleotide sequence: TGTGCCAGCAGGGAAGGGGACAGGGCTGGAACTGAAGCTTTCTTT. Amino acid sequence: CASREGDRAGTEAFF.

This sequence joins TRBV9 and TRBJ1-2, with D possibly TRBD1 on 5 matching bases. Germline lookup yields CDR1 SGDLS and CDR2 YYNGEE. This CDR3 spans 15 amino acids. Trimming cost V 3 bases and J 0 bases, with 12 bases left between them. The CDR3 sequence is CASSGVGRTNYGYTF. In nucleotides, the CDR3 is TGTGCCAGCAGCGGGGTGGGGCGAACTAACTATGGCTACACCTTC.

The chain joins TRBV6-1 to TRBJ2-3; TRBD2 might be the D (5 bases). V dropped 4 bases and J dropped 0 bases, with 14 bases sitting between them. This CDR3 is built from 16 residues. Germline-derived CDR1 and CDR2 are MNHNS and SASEGT. The CDR3 loop is CASSVRGPMSTDTQYF. For the CDR3, the DNA is TGTGCCAGCAGTGTGCGAGGGCCCATGAGCACAGATACGCAGTATTTT.

The chain couples TRBV7-9 to TRBJ1-5, with 7 bases fitting TRBD1. Trimming at V came to 5 bases and at J to 2 bases, leaving 3 bases not matched to a gene. The CDR3 spans 14 residues. Germline assignment: CDR1 SEHNR and CDR2 FQNEAQ (reference sequence). The CDR3 DNA reads TGTGCCAGCAGCCGTACAGGGGGCAATCAGCCCCAGCATTTT. It yields the protein CASSRTGGNQPQHF.

The chain combines TRBV6-1 with TRBJ2-1, with 8 bases aligning to TRBD2. Germline V lookup: CDR1 MNHNS, CDR2 SASEGT. V gave up 8 bases and J gave up 4 bases; unmatched junction bases: 7. This CDR3 contains 14 residues. The CDR3 bases are TGTGCCAGCTGCCAACAGCGGGAGTACAATGAGCAGTTCTTC. The encoded protein is CASCQQREYNEQFF.

This chain connects TRBV9 to TRBJ1-3; 11 positions agree with TRBD1. V trimming: 4 bases; J trimming: 4 bases; junction bases outside the gene matches: 7. The CDR3 totals 16 residues. The V gene's germline CDR1 is SGDLS and CDR2 YYNGEE. CDR3 region: CASSPGTGGSGNTIYF. In nucleotides, the CDR3 is TGTGCCAGCAGCCCAGGGACAGGGGGGTCAGGAAACACCATATATTTT.

The chain links TRBV5-4 to TRBJ2-2, with 8 bases aligning to TRBD2. The CDR3 runs to 16 residues. V was clipped by 4 bases and J by 0 bases; unmatched bases: 5. The germline V gene encodes CDR1 SGHNT and CDR2 YYREEE (reference sequence). In DNA, the CDR3 is TGTGCCAGCAGCGTGGAAGCGGGAGCGAACACCGGGGAGCTGTTTTTT. As protein: CASSVEAGANTGELFF.

The chain combines TRBV7-8 with TRBJ1-1; D gene unclear. Germline loops: CDR1 SGHVS, CDR2 FQNEAQ. This CDR3 comprises 15 residues. V was pared by 4 bases and J by 4 bases, with 16 bases between. DNA for the CDR3: TGTGCCAGCAGCTCGTTCGGGAGGGTTGGCACTGAAGCTTTCTTT. This translates into CASSSFGRVGTEAFF.

CDR3 protein: CASSLTGTSNQPQHF. The CDR3 DNA is TGTGCCAGCAGCTTAACAGGGACGAGCAATCAGCCCCAGCATTTT. The genes are TRBV7-2 and TRBJ1-5; tentatively, D is TRBD1 (6 bases). CDR3 length: 15 amino acids. Germline CDR1 is SGHTA and CDR2 is FQGNSA. Trimming removed 2 bases at V and 1 base at J, with 9 bases between.

This clone was observed once. V usage is TRBV7-3 and J usage is TRBJ1-1; no definite D call. The V end lost 2 bases, the J end lost 4 bases, and 11 bases lay between the germline ends. The CDR3 covers 14 residues. Germline CDR1 SGHTA, CDR2 FQGTGA. CDR3: CASSLVGAGTEAFF. In nucleotides, the CDR3 is TGTGCCAGCAGCTTAGTGGGCGCTGGCACTGAAGCTTTCTTT. The full variable domain, its missing parts supplied by reference TRBV7-3 and TRBJ1-1, is GAGVSQTPSNKVTEKGKYVELRCDPISGHTALYWYRQSLGQGPEFLIYFQGTGAADDSGLPNDRFFAVRPEGSVSTLKIQRTERGDSAVYLCASSLVGAGTEAFFGQGTRLTVV.

A remark on this clone: This specimen includes other DNA sequences encoding the same CDR3. The genes are TRBV5-1 and TRBJ1-4, with D perhaps TRBD1 (6 bases). The CDR3 runs 14 residues. CDR1 and CDR2 (germline): SGHRS, YFSETQ. The V and J ends lost 0 bases and 8 bases respectively, with 11 bases between them. The CDR3, as DNA: TGCGCCAGCAGCTTGGGGGGGCTAGGAGAAAAACTGTTTTTT. Translating it yields CASSLGGLGEKLFF.

This clone came up a few times. This chain's CDR3 is CASSWAAGFDEKLFF. CDR3 sequence (DNA): TGTGCCAGCAGTTGGGCAGCGGGTTTCGACGAAAAACTGTTTTTT. The V gene is TRBV27, the J gene TRBJ1-4, with D unclear. Germline loops: CDR1 MNHEY, CDR2 SMNVEV (reference sequence). This CDR3 has 15 residues. The germline V and J ends were trimmed by 4 bases and 8 bases, with 17 bases remaining between them.

This clone was seen many times. The chain couples TRBV5-4 to TRBJ2-7; the D gene is possibly TRBD1 (6 bases). This CDR3 is 15 amino acids long. Germline V gene lookup returns CDR1 SGHNT and CDR2 YYREEE (reference sequence). The germline V and J ends were trimmed by 3 bases and 2 bases, with 15 bases remaining between them. CDR3 bases: TGTGCCAGCAGCTGGGTGACTGAGGGGGCCTACGAGCAGTACTTC. Translation: CASSWVTEGAYEQYF.

The V call is TRBV29-1, the J call TRBJ2-5, with 13 positions matching TRBD2. V gave up 4 bases and J gave up 11 bases; unmatched junction bases: 13. The CDR3 covers 15 residues. Germline CDR1 and CDR2: SQVTM and ANQGSEA. In nucleotides, the CDR3 is TGCAGCGTTGGACTAGCGGGAGGTCTACTGGGGGAGCAGTACTTC. Its protein is CSVGLAGGLLGEQYF.

The V and J genes are TRBV19 and TRBJ1-1; D gene uncertain. V lost 2 bases and J lost 7, with 17 bases in between. The germline gives CDR1 LNHDA, CDR2 SQIVND (reference sequence). The CDR3 loop spans 15 amino acids. The CDR3 DNA sequence: TGTGCCAGTAGTATAATTGCGGGGAGGGTACTTGAAGCTTTCTTT. Residues: CASSIIAGRVLEAFF. The full variable domain, in which reference TRBV19 and TRBJ1-1 provide the parts outside the CDR3, is DGGITQSPKYLFRKEGQNVTLSCEQNLNHDAMYWYRQDPGQGLRLIYYSQIVNDFQKGDIAEGYSVSREKKESFPLTVTSAQKNPTAFYLCASSIIAGRVLEAFFGQGTRLTVV.

The chain recombines TRBV19 with TRBJ2-7; 7 bases match TRBD1. From germline, CDR1 is LNHDA and CDR2 SQIVND (reference sequence). The CDR3 has 15 amino acids. With V trimmed by 6 bases and J by 3 bases, 11 bases remained unmatched. The CDR3 loop reads CASRTSTGALYEQYF. For the CDR3, the DNA is TGTGCCAGTAGGACTTCAACAGGGGCCCTCTACGAGCAGTACTTC.

The chain joins TRBV5-1 to TRBJ1-2, with 11 bases lining up with TRBD1. Trimming at V came to 2 bases and at J to 8 bases, leaving 8 bases not matched to a gene. Per germline, CDR1 SGHRS and CDR2 YFSETQ. The CDR3 has 15 residues. CDR3 sequence reads: CASSLGDRGSEGYTF. CDR3 DNA: TGCGCCAGCAGCTTAGGGGACAGGGGGAGTGAAGGCTACACCTTC. The whole variable domain, remainder taken from reference TRBV5-1 and TRBJ1-2, is KAGVTQTPRYLIKTRGQQVTLSCSPISGHRSVSWYQQTPGQGLQFLFEYFSETQRNKGNFPGRFSGRQFSNSRSEMNVSTLELGDSALYLCASSLGDRGSEGYTFGSGTRLTVV.

This chain uses TRBV19 with TRBJ1-2; TRBD1 aligns across 9 bases. The CDR3 loop spans 14 amino acids. Per the germline V gene, CDR1 is LNHDA and CDR2 is SQIVND (reference sequence). J lost 10 bases, V lost 7 bases, and 13 bases had no gene match. This chain's CDR3 is CASKEAGTGIYYTF. The CDR3 DNA sequence: TGTGCCAGTAAGGAGGCCGGGACAGGGATTTACTACACCTTC.

The chain combines TRBV4-1 with TRBJ2-4; D call uncertain. This CDR3 has 14 residues. V lost 4 bases to trimming and J lost 7 bases, with 14 bases between them. The germline V gene has CDR1 MGHRA and CDR2 YSYEKL. The DNA of the CDR3 is TGCGCCAGCAGCCGAGGAGCCCTTCCGAACATTCAGTACTTC. Amino acid sequence: CASSRGALPNIQYF.

The rearrangement links TRBV27 to TRBJ1-6, with D tentatively TRBD1 (5 bases). The CDR3 is made up of 18 amino acids. Germline lookup yields CDR1 MNHEY and CDR2 SMNVEV (reference sequence). Trimming stripped 2 bases from V and 0 bases from J, with 14 bases between. Here the CDR3 DNA reads TGTGCCAGCAGTTTACGGCAGGGCTCGGGCTCCTATAATTCACCCCTCCACTTT. Protein sequence: CASSLRQGSGSYNSPLHF.

The genes are TRBV7-7 and TRBJ2-1, with 9 bases identical to TRBD1. Looked up from germline, CDR1 is SSHAT and CDR2 is FNYEAQ (reference sequence). This CDR3 contains 15 residues. J was trimmed by 4 bases and V by 5 bases; bases with no gene match: 6. The CDR3 bases are TGTGCCAGCAGCCAGACAGGGGGTGGATACAATGAGCAGTTCTTC. Its translation is CASSQTGGGYNEQFF.

This chain connects TRBV27 to TRBJ2-2, with D tentatively TRBD2 (6 bases). The CDR3 spans 17 residues. Looked up from germline, CDR1 is MNHEY and CDR2 is SMNVEV (reference sequence). Trimming stripped 8 bases from V and 5 bases from J, with 24 bases between. The CDR3 here is CASRRRESTLDTGELFF. CDR3 DNA sequence: TGTGCCAGCCGGCGCCGGGAGTCCACCCTGGATACCGGGGAGCTGTTTTTT.

The J gene is TRBJ1-6, the V gene TRBV2; D ambiguous. The V end was cut by 6 bases, the J end by 2 bases, with 11 bases between. Germline V lookup: CDR1 SNHLY, CDR2 FYNNEI. This CDR3 contains 15 residues. CDR3 amino acids: CASRDSSTYNSPLHF. For the CDR3, the DNA is TGTGCCAGCAGAGACTCTAGCACCTATAATTCACCCCTCCACTTT. The whole variable domain, remainder taken from reference TRBV2 and TRBJ1-6, is EPEVTQTPSHQVTQMGQEVILRCVPISNHLYFYWYRQILGQKVEFLVSFYNNEISEKSEIFDDQFSVERPDGSNFTLKIRSTKLEDSAMYFCASRDSSTYNSPLHFGNGTRLTVT.

The chain employs TRBV11-3 and TRBJ1-1, with 7 bases fitting TRBD1. Trimming took 5 bases from V and 4 from J; bases not matched to a gene: 7. Germline V lookup: CDR1 SGHNT, CDR2 YENEEA. This CDR3 has 14 residues. CDR3: CASSPTNRGTEAFF. CDR3 DNA: TGTGCCAGCAGCCCGACAAACAGGGGCACTGAAGCTTTCTTT.

In DNA form, the CDR3 reads TGTGCCAGTAGGCCCCAGGGAACAGGGAAGGGGGAGCAGTACTTC. This gives the protein CASRPQGTGKGEQYF. V is TRBV19 and J is TRBJ2-7, with a tentative D call TRBD1 (6 bases). Trimming removed 6 bases from V and 7 bases from J, with 22 bases in between. The CDR3 is made up of 15 amino acids. Germline CDR1 reads LNHDA; CDR2 reads SQIVND (reference sequence).